The 9 T cell receptor beta chains listed next were all sequenced from one sample in a study of blood T cell repertoires in COVID-19. Here immunoSEQ multiplex PCR was the method, and the copy in TCRdb shows in-frame clones only, minus some. The data show 200,000 to 300,000 clones, with 83% seen just once and around 3.5% held by the top ten. The sample taken for sequencing was PBMCs or T cells enriched from blood (not recorded which). The source of these receptors is a woman aged 40 to 50 who had been exposed to COVID-19.

This clone was detected once. The J gene is TRBJ2-7, the V gene TRBV5-6; D is ambiguous. Trimming removed 2 bases from V and 7 bases from J, with 16 bases in between. The germline CDR1 and CDR2 sequences are SGHDT and YYEEEE. This CDR3 region has 14 residues. CDR3 nucleotides: TGTGCCAGCAGCTTACCGACAACACGTCGGGAGCAGTACTTC. This gives the protein CASSLPTTRREQYF.

This clone was found once. The rearrangement joins TRBV5-1 to TRBJ2-7, with TRBD1 matching 10 bases. The CDR3 extends over 16 amino acids. Germline CDR1 and CDR2: SGHRS and YFSETQ. V shed 1 base, J shed 3 bases, and the junction held 7 bases outside the gene matches. In DNA form, the CDR3 reads TGCGCCAGCAGCTTGTCCGGGACAGGGGTTTTCTACGAGCAGTACTTC. Amino acids: CASSLSGTGVFYEQYF.

The chain links TRBV19 to TRBJ1-1; D ambiguous. This CDR3 region has 14 residues. Trimming removed 1 base from V and 10 bases from J, with 16 bases in between. Germline loops: CDR1 LNHDA, CDR2 SQIVND (reference sequence). CDR3 sequence reads: CASSIALGGVGAFF. DNA for the CDR3: TGTGCCAGTAGTATAGCCCTTGGCGGGGTGGGAGCTTTCTTT.

The J gene is TRBJ1-1, the V gene TRBV30; weak D call: TRBD1 (6 bases). CDR1 is GTSNPN and CDR2 is SVGIG in the germline V gene (reference sequence). This CDR3 has 12 residues. V gave up 8 bases and J gave up 1 base, with 11 bases separating them. CDR3 in DNA: TGTGCCGGGCGGACAGCGAACACTGAAGCTTTCTTT. Translated: CAGRTANTEAFF.

The chain recombines TRBV6-2 or TRBV6-3 with TRBJ2-7; 10 bases are a match to TRBD2. Germline CDR1 is MNHEY and CDR2 is SVGEGT. The CDR3 loop spans 16 amino acids. The ends lost 2 bases at V and 1 base at J; junction bases unmatched: 5. CDR3 region: CASSYPRTSGSYEQYF. CDR3 bases: TGTGCCAGCAGTTACCCTAGGACTAGCGGTTCCTACGAGCAGTACTTC.

This chain connects TRBV5-1 to TRBJ2-1, with D possibly TRBD2 on 5 matching bases. The CDR3 runs 15 residues. Germline CDR1 is SGHRS and CDR2 is YFSETQ. With 2 bases removed from V and 0 bases from J, the gap between germline ends came to 9 bases. As DNA, the CDR3 is TGCGCCAGCAGCTTTGGCGGGTTCTCCTACAATGAGCAGTTCTTC. Its translation: CASSFGGFSYNEQFF.

This clone was counted ten times or more. Other DNA sequences in the same sample also yield this CDR3. J is TRBJ1-1 and V is TRBV3-1 (or the pseudogene TRBV3-2); D is possibly TRBD1 (5 bases). The CDR3 is 13 amino acids. Germline CDR1 LGHDT, CDR2 YNNKEL (reference sequence). Trimming took 3 bases from V and 1 from J, leaving 6 bases between them. The CDR3, as DNA: TGTGCCAGCAGCCAGGGGGGGAACACTGAAGCTTTCTTT. It yields the protein CASSQGGNTEAFF.

The V call is TRBV5-1, the J call TRBJ1-2; TRBD1 agrees at 8 bases. The V gene end was trimmed by 4 bases and the J gene end by 1 base; junction bases not matched to a gene: 3. The CDR3 totals 14 residues. Germline lookup yields CDR1 SGHRS and CDR2 YFSETQ. This chain's CDR3 is CASSADRVNYGYTF. As DNA, the CDR3 is TGCGCCAGCAGCGCGGACAGGGTTAACTATGGCTACACCTTC.

The V gene is TRBV12-3 or TRBV12-4, the J gene TRBJ1-2; D not certain. The V end was cut by 7 bases, the J end by 7 bases, with 13 bases between. There are 12 residues in the CDR3. This CDR3 is CASTRPMSGYTF. The CDR3 DNA follows: TGTGCCAGCACCCGCCCCATGAGTGGCTACACCTTC.